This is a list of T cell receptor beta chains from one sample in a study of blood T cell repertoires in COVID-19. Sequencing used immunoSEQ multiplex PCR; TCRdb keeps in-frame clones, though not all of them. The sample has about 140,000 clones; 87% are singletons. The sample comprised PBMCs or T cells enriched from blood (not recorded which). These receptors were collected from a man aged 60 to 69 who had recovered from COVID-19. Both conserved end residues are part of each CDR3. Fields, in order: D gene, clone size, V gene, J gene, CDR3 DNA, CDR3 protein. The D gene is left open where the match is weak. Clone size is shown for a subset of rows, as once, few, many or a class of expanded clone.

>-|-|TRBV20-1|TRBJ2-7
TGCAGTGCTAGTCCGGCAGGGTCGTCCTACGAGCAGTACTTC
CSASPAGSSYEQYF
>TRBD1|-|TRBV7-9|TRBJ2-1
TGTGCCAGCAGCTTGGATCCGGGACAGGGCCACAATGAGCAGTTCTTC
CASSLDPGQGHNEQFF
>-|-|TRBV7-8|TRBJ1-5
TGTGCCAGCAGCCTCAGAACAGGGTGGGGTGCGGGCAATCAGCCCCAGCATTTT
CASSLRTGWGAGNQPQHF
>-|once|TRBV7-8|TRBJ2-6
TGTGCCAGCAGCTTTCTCCAGGGTTTAGGATCTGGGGCCAACGTCCTGACTTTC
CASSFLQGLGSGANVLTF
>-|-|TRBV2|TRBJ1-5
TGTGCCAGCAGTGAACTTCCATTTAAAACAGATAGCAATCAGCCCCAGCATTTT
CASSELPFKTDSNQPQHF
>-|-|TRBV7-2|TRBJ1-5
TGTGCCAGCAGCTCGATAGGTAGCAGCAATCAGCCCCAGCATTTT
CASSSIGSSNQPQHF
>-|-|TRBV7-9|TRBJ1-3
TGTGCCAGCAGCTTCGGTTTGAGCTCTGGAAACACCATATATTTT
CASSFGLSSGNTIYF
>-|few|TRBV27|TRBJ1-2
TGTCAGTCCGAACAGGAGAACTATGGCTACACCTTC
CQSEQENYGYTF
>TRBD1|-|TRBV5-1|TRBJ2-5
TGCGCCAGCAGCTTACAGGGGGCTCTACAAGAGACCCAGTACTTC
CASSLQGALQETQYF
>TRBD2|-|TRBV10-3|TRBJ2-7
TGTGCCATCGCCCTTTTGCCTAGCGGATCCTCCTACGAGCAGTACTTC
CAIALLPSGSSYEQYF
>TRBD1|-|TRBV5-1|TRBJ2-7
TGCGCCAGCACCTTTAGGCCAGGGGGTGGCGAGCAGTACTTC
CASTFRPGGGEQYF
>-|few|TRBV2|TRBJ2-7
TGTGCCAGCGTCGCCTACGAGCAGTACTTC
CASVAYEQYF
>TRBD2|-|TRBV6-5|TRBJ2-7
TGTGCCAGCAAGGCCGGGACTAGCGGGAATTACGAGCAGTACTTC
CASKAGTSGNYEQYF
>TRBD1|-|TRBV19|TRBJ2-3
TGTGCCAGTAGTACCCGACAGGGTCACTTTGGCAGGTTCACAGATACGCAGTATTTT
CASSTRQGHFGRFTDTQYF
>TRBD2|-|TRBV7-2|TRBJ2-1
TGTGCCAGCAGCTTAACACTAGCGGCGGGGGCTGAGCAGTTCTTC
CASSLTLAAGAEQFF
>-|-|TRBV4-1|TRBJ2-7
TGCGCCAGCAGTGATCAAGGACATAAATTGAACGAGCAGTACTTC
CASSDQGHKLNEQYF
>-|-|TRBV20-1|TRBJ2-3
TGCAGTGCTAGTCCCCATGGGGCGGCCGCCATGTTAGATACGCAGTATTTT
CSASPHGAAAMLDTQYF
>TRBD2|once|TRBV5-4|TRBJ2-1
TGTGCCAGCAGCTCCCGGACTAGCGGGAGGGAGGATGAGCAGTTCTTC
CASSSRTSGREDEQFF
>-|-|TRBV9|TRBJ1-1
TGTGCCAGCAGCGTAGAGGGGAGGGGAGATGCTTTCTTT
CASSVEGRGDAFF
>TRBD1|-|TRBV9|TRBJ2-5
TGTGCCAGCAGCGTAGACAGGGGAGAGACCCAGTACTTC
CASSVDRGETQYF
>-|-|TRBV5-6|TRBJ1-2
TGTGCCAGCAGGGGGAGGGCCCTTAACTATGGCTACACCTTC
CASRGRALNYGYTF
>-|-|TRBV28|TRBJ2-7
TGTGCCAGCAGTTCCCCAGGTCCGTACGAGCAGTACTTC
CASSSPGPYEQYF
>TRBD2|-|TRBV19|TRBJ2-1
TGTGCCAGTAGTATTAGCGGGAGTCTCGTCAATGAGCAGTTCTTC
CASSISGSLVNEQFF
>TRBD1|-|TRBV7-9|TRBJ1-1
TGTGCCAGCAGCTTTGGGACAGTGGGCACTGAAGCTTTCTTT
CASSFGTVGTEAFF
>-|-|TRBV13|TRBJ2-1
TGTGCCAGCAGCCCAGGGGTTGAGCAGTTCTTC
CASSPGVEQFF
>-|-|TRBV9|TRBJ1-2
TGTGCCAGCAGCGGACGTGGAGAAGGCTACACCTTC
CASSGRGEGYTF
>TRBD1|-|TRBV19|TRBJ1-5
TGTGCCAGTAGCATGGGACAGGGGGGATGGCAGCCCCAGCATTTT
CASSMGQGGWQPQHF
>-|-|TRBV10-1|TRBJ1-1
TGCGCCAGCAGTGACCCGACAGACACTGAAGCTTTCTTT
CASSDPTDTEAFF
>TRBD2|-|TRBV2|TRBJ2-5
TGTGCCAGCAGTGAACTAGCGGGGGTCCTGTACCAAGAGACCCAGTACTTC
CASSELAGVLYQETQYF
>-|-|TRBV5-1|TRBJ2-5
TGCGCCAGCAGCCTATGGACTCAAGAGACCCAGTACTTC
CASSLWTQETQYF